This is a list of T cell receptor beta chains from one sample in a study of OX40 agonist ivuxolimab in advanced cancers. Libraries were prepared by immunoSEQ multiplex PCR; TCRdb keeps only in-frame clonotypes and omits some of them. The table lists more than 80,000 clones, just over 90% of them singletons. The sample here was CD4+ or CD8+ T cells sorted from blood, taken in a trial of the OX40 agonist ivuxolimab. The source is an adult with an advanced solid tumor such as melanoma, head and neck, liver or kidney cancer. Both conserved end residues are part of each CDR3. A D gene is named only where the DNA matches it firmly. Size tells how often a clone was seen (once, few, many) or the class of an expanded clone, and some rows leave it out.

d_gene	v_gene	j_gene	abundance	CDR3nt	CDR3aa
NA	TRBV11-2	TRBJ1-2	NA	TGTGCCAGCAGCTTAGCGCGGACTTCCTCCTTCGGGGGCTACACCTTC	CASSLARTSSFGGYTF
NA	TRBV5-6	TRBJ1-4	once	TGTGCCAGCAGCTTACAAGGCCAAGCAGGTACAACTAATGAAAAACTGTTTTTT	CASSLQGQAGTTNEKLFF
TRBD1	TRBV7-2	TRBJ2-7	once	TGTGCCAGCAGCTTGTCGACAGGGAGTAACGAGCAGTACTTC	CASSLSTGSNEQYF
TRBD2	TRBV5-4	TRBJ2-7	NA	TGTGCCAGCAGCCGTACTAGCGGGGGGGCCTACGAGCAGTACTTC	CASSRTSGGAYEQYF
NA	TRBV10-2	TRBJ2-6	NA	TGCGCCAGCAGTGAACCCGGTGGGGCCAACGTCCTGACTTTC	CASSEPGGANVLTF
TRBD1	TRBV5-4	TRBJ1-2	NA	TGTGCCAGCAGCTTCGGGACAGAGAGTTATGGCTACACCTTC	CASSFGTESYGYTF
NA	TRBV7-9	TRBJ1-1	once	TGTGCCAGCAGCCCTCGCGGGGGACTGAACACTGAAGCTTTCTTT	CASSPRGGLNTEAFF
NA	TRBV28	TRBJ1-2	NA	TGTGCCAGCAGTTTACTCGCCGGAAATAACTATGGCTACACCTTC	CASSLLAGNNYGYTF
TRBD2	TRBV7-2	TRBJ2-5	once	TGTGCCAGCAGCTTACAGAGCGGGGGGCCCCAAGAGACCCAGTACTTC	CASSLQSGGPQETQYF
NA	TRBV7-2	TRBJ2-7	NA	TGTGCCAGCAGCTTAGTGGAAGCGGAGCAGTACTTC	CASSLVEAEQYF
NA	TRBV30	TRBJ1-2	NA	TGTGCCTGGAGCCCAATTAAGGGTGGCTACACCTTC	CAWSPIKGGYTF
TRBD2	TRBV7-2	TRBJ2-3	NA	TGTGCCAGCAGCTTAAGGACTAGCCCCACAGATACGCAGTATTTT	CASSLRTSPTDTQYF
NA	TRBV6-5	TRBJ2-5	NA	TGTGCCAGCAGACCCGCTAGCGCCCAAGAGACCCAGTACTTC	CASRPASAQETQYF
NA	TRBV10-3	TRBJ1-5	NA	TGTGCCATCAGTGAGGTACAGGGAAGTCAGCCCCAGCATTTT	CAISEVQGSQPQHF
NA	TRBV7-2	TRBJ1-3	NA	TGTGCCAGCAGCTTAGGGCACCCGGCGGCTGGAAACACCATATATTTT	CASSLGHPAAGNTIYF
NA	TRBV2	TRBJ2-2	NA	TGTGCCAGCAGTTCCGACAGGCTCCACACCGGGGAGCTGTTTTTT	CASSSDRLHTGELFF
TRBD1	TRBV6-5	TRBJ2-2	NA	TGTGCCAGCAGTTACGCGGGACAGGGGGCATTCGGGGAGCTGTTTTTT	CASSYAGQGAFGELFF
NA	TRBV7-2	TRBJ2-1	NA	TGTGCCAGCCGCCCAGGGGCCTCCTACAATGAGCAGTTCTTC	CASRPGASYNEQFF
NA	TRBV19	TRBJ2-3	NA	TGTGCCAGTTCCTCTGCCGGGTCAGATACGCAGTATTTT	CASSSAGSDTQYF
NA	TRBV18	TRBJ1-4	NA	TGTGCCAGCTCACCACCGAGGGTGGCTAATGAAAAACTGTTTTTT	CASSPPRVANEKLFF
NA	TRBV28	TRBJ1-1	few	TGTGCCAGCACCTCGACAATCTTGAACACTGAAGCTTTCTTT	CASTSTILNTEAFF
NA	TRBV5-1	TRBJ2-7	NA	TGCGCCAGCAGATTTGGGACGCCGGGTCGGAACGAGCAGTACTTC	CASRFGTPGRNEQYF
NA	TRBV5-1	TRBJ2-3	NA	TGCGCCAGCAGCGCGACAGTTAGCACAGATACGCAGTATTTT	CASSATVSTDTQYF
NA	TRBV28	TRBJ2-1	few	TGTGCCACCGGAAAAGCAGAGCAGTTCTTC	CATGKAEQFF
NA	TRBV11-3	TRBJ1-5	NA	TGTGCCAGCAGCCCCCTGGGCAGGGGTTTGGGTCAGCCCCAGCATTTT	CASSPLGRGLGQPQHF
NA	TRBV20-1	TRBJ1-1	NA	TGCAGTGCTAGAAGTGGAAGAGCTTTCTTT	CSARSGRAFF
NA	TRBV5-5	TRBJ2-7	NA	TGTGCCAGCAGCTCTACCGTGGGGGCCTACGAGCAGTACTTC	CASSSTVGAYEQYF
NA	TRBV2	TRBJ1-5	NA	TGTGCCAGCAGTGAACTGGAAAGCAATCAGCCCCAGCATTTT	CASSELESNQPQHF
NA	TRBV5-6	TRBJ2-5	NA	TGTGCCAGCAGCTCGGGAGCAGAGACCCAGTACTTC	CASSSGAETQYF
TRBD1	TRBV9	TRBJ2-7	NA	TGTGCCAGCAGCGCTCGGACAGGGGCATCCTACGAGCAGTACTTC	CASSARTGASYEQYF
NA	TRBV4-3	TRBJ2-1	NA	TGCGCCAGCAGCCAAATTGGACAAAGCGATGAGCAGTTCTTC	CASSQIGQSDEQFF
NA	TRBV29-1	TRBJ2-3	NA	TGCAGCGTTGAAGCACTAGGTGGGGATACGCAGTATTTT	CSVEALGGDTQYF
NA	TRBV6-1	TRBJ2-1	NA	TGTGCCAGCAGCACGAACAGTGGCTTCGGTGAGCAGTTCTTC	CASSTNSGFGEQFF
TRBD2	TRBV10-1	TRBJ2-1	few	TGCGCCAGCAGGGCTAGCGGGGGGGTGAAGCAGTTCTTC	CASRASGGVKQFF
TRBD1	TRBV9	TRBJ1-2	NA	TGTGCCAGCAGCGTAGGGGGACAGGGGGCAAGGGATGGCTACACCTTC	CASSVGGQGARDGYTF
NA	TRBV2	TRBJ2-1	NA	TGTGCCGCTAGGGACTTCAGCTCCTACAATGAGCAGTTCTTC	CAARDFSSYNEQFF
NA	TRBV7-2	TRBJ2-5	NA	TGTGCCAGCAGCTCCGTGGGGGGTATCGGAGAGACCCAGTACTTC	CASSSVGGIGETQYF
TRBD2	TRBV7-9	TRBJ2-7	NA	TGTGCCAGCAGCTTAGCAACGAGACTAGCGGGGGCCTACGAGCAGTACTTC	CASSLATRLAGAYEQYF
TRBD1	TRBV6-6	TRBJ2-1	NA	TGTGCCAGCAGTTACCCGACAGGGGATGAGCAGTTCTTC	CASSYPTGDEQFF
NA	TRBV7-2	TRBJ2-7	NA	TGTGCCAGCAGCTCCGCGCGCCAAGGGGACGAGCAGTACTTC	CASSSARQGDEQYF
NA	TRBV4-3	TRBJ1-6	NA	TGCGCCAGCAGCCAAGACCGTCTTGGAAATTCACCCCTCCACTTT	CASSQDRLGNSPLHF
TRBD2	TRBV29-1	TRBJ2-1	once	TGCAGCGTCCGCGGGGGGCTAGCCCCTCTAAATGAGCAGTTCTTC	CSVRGGLAPLNEQFF
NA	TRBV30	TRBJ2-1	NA	TGTGCCCTGGCCGGGATGGTCTACAATGAGCAGTTCTTC	CALAGMVYNEQFF
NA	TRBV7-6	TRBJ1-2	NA	TGTGCCAGTGGTTTTTCTGGGGATTTTGAGGGCTACACCTTC	CASGFSGDFEGYTF
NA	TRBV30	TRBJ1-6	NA	TGTGCCTGGAAGCCCCCAGGCAGTTCACCCCTCCACTTT	CAWKPPGSSPLHF
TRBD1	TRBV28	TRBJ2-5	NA	TGTGCCAGCTCGACAGGGGCCATGGAGACCCAGTACTTC	CASSTGAMETQYF
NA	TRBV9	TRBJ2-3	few	TGTGCCAGCGGAGGGTTGTGGGATACGCAGTATTTT	CASGGLWDTQYF